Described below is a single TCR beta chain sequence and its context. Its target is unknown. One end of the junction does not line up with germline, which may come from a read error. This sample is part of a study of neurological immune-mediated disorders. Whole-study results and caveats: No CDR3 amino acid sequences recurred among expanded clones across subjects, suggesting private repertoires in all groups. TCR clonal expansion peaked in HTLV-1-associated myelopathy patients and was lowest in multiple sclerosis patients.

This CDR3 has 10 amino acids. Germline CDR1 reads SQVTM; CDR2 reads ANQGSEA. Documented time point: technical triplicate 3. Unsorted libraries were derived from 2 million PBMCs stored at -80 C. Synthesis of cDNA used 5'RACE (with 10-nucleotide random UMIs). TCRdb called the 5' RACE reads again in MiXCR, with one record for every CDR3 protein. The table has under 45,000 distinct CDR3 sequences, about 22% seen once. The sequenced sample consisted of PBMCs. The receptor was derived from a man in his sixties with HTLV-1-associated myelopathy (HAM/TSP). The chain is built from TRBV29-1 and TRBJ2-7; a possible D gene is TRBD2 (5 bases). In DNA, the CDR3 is TGTAGCCCCTACCGAGGGGAGCAGTACTTC. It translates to CSPYRGEQYF.